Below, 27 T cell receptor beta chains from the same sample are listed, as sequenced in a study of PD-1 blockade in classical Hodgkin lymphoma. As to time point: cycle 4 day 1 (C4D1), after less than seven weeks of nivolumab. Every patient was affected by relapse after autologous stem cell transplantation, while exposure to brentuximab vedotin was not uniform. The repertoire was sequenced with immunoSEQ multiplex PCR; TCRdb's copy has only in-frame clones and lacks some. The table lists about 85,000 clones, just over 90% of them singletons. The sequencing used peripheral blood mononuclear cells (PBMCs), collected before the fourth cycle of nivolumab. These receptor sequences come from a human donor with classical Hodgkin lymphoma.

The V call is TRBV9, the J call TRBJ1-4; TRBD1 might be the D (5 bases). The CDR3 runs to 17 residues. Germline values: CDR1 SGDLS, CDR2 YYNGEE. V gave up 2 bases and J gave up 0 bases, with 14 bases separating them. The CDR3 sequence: CASSVGVFSATNEKLFF. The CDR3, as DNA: TGTGCCAGCAGCGTGGGGGTTTTTTCTGCAACTAATGAAAAACTGTTTTTT.

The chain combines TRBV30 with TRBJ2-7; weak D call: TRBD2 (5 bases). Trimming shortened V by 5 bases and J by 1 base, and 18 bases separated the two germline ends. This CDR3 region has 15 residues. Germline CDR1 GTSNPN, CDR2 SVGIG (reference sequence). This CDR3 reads CAWGYGRTGSYEQYF. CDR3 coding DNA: TGTGCCTGGGGGTACGGACGGACGGGATCCTACGAGCAGTACTTC.

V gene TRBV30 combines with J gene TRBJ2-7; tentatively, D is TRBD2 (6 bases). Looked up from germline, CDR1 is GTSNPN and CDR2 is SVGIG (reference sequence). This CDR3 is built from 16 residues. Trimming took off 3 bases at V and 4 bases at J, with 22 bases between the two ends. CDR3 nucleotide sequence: TGTGCCTGGAGCGTTGGGGACTTTGGGCATCTATACGAGCAGTACTTC. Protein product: CAWSVGDFGHLYEQYF. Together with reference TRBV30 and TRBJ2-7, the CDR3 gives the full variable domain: SQTIHQWPATLVQPVGSPLSLECTVEGTSNPNLYWYRQAAGRGLQLLFYSVGIGQISSEVPQNLSASRPQDRQFILSSKKLLLSDSGFYLCAWSVGDFGHLYEQYFGPGTRLTVT.

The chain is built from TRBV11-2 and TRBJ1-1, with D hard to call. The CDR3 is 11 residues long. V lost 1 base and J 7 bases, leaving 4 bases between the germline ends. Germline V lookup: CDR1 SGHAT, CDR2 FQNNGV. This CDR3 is CASSLAYEAFF. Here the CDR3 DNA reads TGTGCCAGCAGCTTAGCCTATGAAGCTTTCTTT.

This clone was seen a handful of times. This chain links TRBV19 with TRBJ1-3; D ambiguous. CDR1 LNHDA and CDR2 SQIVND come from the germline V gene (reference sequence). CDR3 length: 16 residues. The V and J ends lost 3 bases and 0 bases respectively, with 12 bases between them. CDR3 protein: CASSMEDGSSGNTIYF. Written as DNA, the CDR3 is TGTGCCAGTAGTATGGAGGACGGGTCCTCTGGAAACACCATATATTTT.

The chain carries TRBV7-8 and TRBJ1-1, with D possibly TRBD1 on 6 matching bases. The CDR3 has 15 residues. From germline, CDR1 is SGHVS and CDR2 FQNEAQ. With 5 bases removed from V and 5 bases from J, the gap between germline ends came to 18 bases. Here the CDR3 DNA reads TGTGCCAGCAGCCATCCGCAGGGGTTAATGACTGAAGCTTTCTTT. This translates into CASSHPQGLMTEAFF.

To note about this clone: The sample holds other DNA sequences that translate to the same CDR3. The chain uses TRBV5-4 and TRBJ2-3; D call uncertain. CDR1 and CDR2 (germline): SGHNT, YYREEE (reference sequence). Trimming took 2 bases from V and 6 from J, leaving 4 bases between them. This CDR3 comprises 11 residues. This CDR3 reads CASSFGDTQYF. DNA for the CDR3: TGTGCCAGCAGCTTCGGGGATACGCAGTATTTT.

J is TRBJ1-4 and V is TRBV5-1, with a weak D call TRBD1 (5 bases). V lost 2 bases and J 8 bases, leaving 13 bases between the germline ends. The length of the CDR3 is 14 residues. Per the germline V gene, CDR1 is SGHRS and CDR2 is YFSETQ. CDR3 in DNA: TGCGCCAGCAGCTTTGGGGGATTCGAGGAAAAACTGTTTTTT. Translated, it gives CASSFGGFEEKLFF.

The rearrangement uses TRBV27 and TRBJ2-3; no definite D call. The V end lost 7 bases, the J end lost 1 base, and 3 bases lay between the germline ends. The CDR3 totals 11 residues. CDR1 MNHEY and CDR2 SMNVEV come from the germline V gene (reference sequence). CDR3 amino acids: CASIGTDTQYF. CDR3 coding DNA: TGTGCCAGCATTGGCACAGATACGCAGTATTTT.

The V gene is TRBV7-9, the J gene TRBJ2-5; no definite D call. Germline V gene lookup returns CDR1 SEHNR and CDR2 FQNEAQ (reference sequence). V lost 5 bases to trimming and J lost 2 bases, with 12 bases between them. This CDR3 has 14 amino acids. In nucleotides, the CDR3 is TGTGCCAGCAGCAAACGGACGGAGCAAGAGACCCAGTACTTC. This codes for CASSKRTEQETQYF.

CDR3 loop: CSGLRGVDEKLFF. The CDR3 nucleotides read TGCAGCGGACTCAGGGGAGTGGATGAAAAACTGTTTTTT. V is TRBV29-1 and J is TRBJ1-4; D may be TRBD1 (6 bases). V dropped 7 bases and J dropped 6 bases, with 15 bases sitting between them. CDR1 and CDR2 (germline): SQVTM, ANQGSEA. The CDR3 sequence is 13 residues long.

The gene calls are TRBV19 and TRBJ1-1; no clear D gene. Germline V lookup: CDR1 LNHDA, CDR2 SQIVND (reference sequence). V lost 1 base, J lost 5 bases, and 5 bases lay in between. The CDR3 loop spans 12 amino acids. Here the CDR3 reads CASSIGRTEAFF. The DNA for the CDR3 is TGTGCCAGTAGTATAGGGAGAACTGAAGCTTTCTTT.

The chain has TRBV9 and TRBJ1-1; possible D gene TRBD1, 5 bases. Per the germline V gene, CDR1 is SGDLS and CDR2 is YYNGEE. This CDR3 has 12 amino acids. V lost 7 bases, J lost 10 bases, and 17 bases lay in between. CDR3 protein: CASSPNKGVAFF. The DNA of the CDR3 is TGTGCCAGCTCTCCAAATAAAGGGGTAGCTTTCTTT.

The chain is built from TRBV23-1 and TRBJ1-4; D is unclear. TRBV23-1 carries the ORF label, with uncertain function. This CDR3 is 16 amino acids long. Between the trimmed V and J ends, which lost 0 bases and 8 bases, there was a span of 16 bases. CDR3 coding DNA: TGCGCCAGCAGTCAATCCACCCAGCCGGGCGGGGAAAAACTGTTTTTT. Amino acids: CASSQSTQPGGEKLFF.

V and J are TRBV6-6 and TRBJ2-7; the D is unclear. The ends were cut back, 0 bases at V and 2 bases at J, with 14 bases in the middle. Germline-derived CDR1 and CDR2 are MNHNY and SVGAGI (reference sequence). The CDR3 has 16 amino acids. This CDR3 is CASSYSYQQITYEQYF. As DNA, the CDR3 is TGTGCCAGCAGTTACTCGTACCAGCAAATTACCTACGAGCAGTACTTC.

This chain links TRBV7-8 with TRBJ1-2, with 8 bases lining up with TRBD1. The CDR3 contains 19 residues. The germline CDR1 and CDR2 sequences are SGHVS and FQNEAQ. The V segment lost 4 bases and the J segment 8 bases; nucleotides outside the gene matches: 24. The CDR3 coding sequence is TGTGCCAGCAGCTCAGATGGGGGGCCGCGGAGACAGGGGAACCCCGGCTACACCTTC. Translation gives CASSSDGGPRRQGNPGYTF. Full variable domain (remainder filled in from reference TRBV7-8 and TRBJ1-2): GAGVSQSPRYKVAKRGQDVALRCDPISGHVSLFWYQQALGQGPEFLTYFQNEAQLDKSGLPSDRFFAERPEGSVSTLKIQRTQQEDSAVYLCASSSDGGPRRQGNPGYTFGSGTRLTVV.

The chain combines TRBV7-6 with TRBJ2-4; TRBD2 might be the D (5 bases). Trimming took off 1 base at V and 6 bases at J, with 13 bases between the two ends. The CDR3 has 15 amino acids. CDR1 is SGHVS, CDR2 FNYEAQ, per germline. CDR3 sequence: CASSLGETSRNIQYF. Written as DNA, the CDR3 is TGTGCCAGCAGCTTAGGGGAGACATCCAGAAACATTCAGTACTTC.

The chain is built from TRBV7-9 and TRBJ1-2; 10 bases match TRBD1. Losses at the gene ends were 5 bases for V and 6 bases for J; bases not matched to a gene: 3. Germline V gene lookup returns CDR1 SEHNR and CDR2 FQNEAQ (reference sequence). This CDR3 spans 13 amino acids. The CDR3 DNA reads TGTGCCAGCAGCCGTGGGACAGGGGATGGCTACACCTTC. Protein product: CASSRGTGDGYTF.

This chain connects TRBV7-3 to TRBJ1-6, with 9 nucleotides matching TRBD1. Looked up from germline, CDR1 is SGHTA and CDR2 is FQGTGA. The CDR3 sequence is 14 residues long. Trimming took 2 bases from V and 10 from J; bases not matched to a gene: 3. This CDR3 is CASSLRDRVSPLHF. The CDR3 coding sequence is TGTGCCAGCAGCTTACGGGACAGGGTCTCACCCCTCCACTTT.

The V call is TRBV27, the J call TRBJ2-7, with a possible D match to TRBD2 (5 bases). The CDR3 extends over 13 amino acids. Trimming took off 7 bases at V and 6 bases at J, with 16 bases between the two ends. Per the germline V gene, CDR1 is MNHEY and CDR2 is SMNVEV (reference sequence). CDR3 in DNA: TGTGCCAGCAAAGGGTCGGGGAATAGCGAGCAGTACTTC. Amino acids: CASKGSGNSEQYF.

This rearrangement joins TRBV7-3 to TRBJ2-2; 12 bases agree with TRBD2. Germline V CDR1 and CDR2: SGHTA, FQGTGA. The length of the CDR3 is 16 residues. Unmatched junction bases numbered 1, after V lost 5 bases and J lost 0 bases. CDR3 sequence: CASSRTSGANTGELFF. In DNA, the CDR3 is TGTGCCAGCAGCCGGACTAGCGGGGCGAACACCGGGGAGCTGTTTTTT.

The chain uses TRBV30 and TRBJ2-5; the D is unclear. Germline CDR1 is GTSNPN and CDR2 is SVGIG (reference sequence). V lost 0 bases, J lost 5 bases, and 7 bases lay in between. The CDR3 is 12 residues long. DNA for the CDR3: TGTGCCTGGAGTGTACACGGGGAGACCCAGTACTTC. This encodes CAWSVHGETQYF. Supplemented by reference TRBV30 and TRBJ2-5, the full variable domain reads SQTIHQWPATLVQPVGSPLSLECTVEGTSNPNLYWYRQAAGRGLQLLFYSVGIGQISSEVPQNLSASRPQDRQFILSSKKLLLSDSGFYLCAWSVHGETQYFGPGTRLLVL.

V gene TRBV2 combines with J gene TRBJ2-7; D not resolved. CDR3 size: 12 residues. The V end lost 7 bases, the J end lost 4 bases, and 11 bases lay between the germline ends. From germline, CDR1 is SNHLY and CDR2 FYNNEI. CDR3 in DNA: TGTGCCAGCAACGGCGAATCTTACGAGCAGTACTTC. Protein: CASNGESYEQYF.

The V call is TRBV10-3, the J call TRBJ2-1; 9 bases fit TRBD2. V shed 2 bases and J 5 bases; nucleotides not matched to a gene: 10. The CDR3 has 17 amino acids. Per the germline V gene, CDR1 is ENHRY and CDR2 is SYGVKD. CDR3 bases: TGTGCCATCAGTGAGCCCGGGACTAGCAGGGGAAACAATGAGCAGTTCTTC. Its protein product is CAISEPGTSRGNNEQFF.

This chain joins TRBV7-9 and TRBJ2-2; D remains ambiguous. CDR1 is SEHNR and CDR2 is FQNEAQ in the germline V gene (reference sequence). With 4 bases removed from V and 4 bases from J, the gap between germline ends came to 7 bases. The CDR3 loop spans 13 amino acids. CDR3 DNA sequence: TGTGCCAGCAGCTGGGCGCCCACCGGGGAGCTGTTTTTT. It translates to CASSWAPTGELFF.

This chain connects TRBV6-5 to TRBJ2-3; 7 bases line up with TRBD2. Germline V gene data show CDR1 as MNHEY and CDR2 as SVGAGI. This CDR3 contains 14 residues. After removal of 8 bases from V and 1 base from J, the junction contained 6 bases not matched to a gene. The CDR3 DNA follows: TGTGCCAGCTCCCGGGGGGAAGGCACAGATACGCAGTATTTT. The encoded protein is CASSRGEGTDTQYF.

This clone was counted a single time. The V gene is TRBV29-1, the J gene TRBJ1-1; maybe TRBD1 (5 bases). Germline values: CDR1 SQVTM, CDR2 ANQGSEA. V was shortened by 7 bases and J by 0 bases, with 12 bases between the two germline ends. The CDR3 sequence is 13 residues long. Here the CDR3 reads CSALTALNTEAFF. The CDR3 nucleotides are TGCAGCGCTTTGACAGCGTTGAACACTGAAGCTTTCTTT.